This T cell receptor (beta chain) was obtained from a study of T cell responses to AZD1222 COVID-19 vaccine. Whole-study results and caveats: Clonal diversity may have been underestimated, and the donors were mostly white British, with more females than males. Within unmutated variant regions lay the reported targets of nearly half of spike-specific TCRs. Repertoires were collected only later (after the peak T cell response had occurred).

This clone was recorded only once. The antigen remains undetermined. The CDR3 length is 14 residues. Germline CDR1 and CDR2: MNHEY and SVGAGI. The V end lost 4 bases, the J end lost 4 bases, and 13 bases lay between the germline ends. Data came from immunoSEQ multiplex PCR; TCRdb stores just in-frame clones and leaves some out. This table has 160,000 or so clones, around nine tenths appearing once. The chain joins TRBV6-5 to TRBJ1-2; D is perhaps TRBD1 (6 bases). The sequence was collected from an adult in good health. The specimen was peripheral blood, collected on day 0 of AZD1222 vaccination. The CDR3 region is CASSSTGKSYGYTF. The CDR3 nucleotides are TGTGCCAGCAGTTCAACAGGGAAGTCCTATGGCTACACCTTC.